This T cell receptor beta chain originates from a study of shared clonotypes between healthy human individuals. V trimming: 6 bases; J trimming: 6 bases; junction bases outside the gene matches: 8. The germline V gene encodes CDR1 ENHRY and CDR2 SYGVKD. The CDR3 is 15 residues long. Clones were read by immunoSEQ multiplex PCR, and TCRdb kept only the in-frame ones, dropping some. The table records more than 2 million clones, approximately 94% of them present only once. Material: naive CD4+ T cells sorted from blood. Subset noted: CD45RA+ positively selected. This clonotype originated in a young man in good health. V and J are TRBV10-3 and TRBJ2-3; TRBD1 aligns across 11 bases. CDR3 amino acids: CAIRKGQGAGDTQYF. CDR3 bases: TGTGCCATCAGAAAAGGACAGGGGGCTGGGGATACGCAGTATTTT.